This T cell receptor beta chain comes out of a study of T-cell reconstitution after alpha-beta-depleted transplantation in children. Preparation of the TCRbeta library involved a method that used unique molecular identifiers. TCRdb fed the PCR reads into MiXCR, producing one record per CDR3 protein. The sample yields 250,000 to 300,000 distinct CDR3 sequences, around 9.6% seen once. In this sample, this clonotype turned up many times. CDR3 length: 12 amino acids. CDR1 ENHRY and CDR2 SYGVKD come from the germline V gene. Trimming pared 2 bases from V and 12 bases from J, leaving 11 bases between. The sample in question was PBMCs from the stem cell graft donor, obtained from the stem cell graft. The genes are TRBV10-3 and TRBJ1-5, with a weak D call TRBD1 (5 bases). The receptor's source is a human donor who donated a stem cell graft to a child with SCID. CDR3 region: CAISEGQGRQHF. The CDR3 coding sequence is TGTGCCATCAGTGAGGGCCAGGGTCGCCAGCATTTT.